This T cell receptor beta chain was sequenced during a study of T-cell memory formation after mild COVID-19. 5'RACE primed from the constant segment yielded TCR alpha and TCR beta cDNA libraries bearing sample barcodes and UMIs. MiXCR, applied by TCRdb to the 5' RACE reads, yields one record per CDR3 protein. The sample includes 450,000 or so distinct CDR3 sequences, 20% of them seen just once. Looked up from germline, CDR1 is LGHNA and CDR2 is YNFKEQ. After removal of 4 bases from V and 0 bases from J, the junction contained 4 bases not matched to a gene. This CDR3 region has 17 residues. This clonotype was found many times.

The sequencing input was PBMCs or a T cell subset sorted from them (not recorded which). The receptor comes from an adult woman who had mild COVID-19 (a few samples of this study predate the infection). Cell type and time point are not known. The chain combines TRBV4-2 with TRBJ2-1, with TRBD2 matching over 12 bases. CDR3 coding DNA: TGTGCCAGCAGCCTCTGGACTAGCGGGGTCTCCTACAATGAGCAGTTCTTC. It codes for CASSLWTSGVSYNEQFF.